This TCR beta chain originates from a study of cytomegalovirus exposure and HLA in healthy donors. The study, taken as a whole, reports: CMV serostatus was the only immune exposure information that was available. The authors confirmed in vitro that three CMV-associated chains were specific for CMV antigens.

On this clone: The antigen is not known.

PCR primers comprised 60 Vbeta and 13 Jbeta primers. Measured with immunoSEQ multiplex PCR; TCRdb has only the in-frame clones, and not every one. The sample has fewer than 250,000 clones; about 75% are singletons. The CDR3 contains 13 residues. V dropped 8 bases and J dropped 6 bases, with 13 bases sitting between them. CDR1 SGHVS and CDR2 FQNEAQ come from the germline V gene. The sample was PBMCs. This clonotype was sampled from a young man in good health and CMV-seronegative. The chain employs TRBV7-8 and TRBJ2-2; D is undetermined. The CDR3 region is CASLVLEAGELFF. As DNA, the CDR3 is TGTGCCAGCCTTGTTCTTGAGGCCGGGGAGCTGTTTTTT.